These 8 T cell receptor beta chains originate from one sample sequenced in a study of immune heterogeneity within non-small cell lung tumors. The authors used roughly 600 ng of bulk tumor genomic DNA per sample as template. Biopsies that were spaced far apart were taken, several per primary tumor, during surgery. Curative surgical treatment was performed in patients who had newly diagnosed, untreated non-small cell lung cancer. In a multiplex PCR, 32 V and 13 J primers amplified TCR beta CDR3. One entry per CDR3 protein, called by TCRdb with MiXCR from the multiplex PCR reads. The sample lists fewer than 15,000 distinct CDR3 sequences, under 30% seen once, with 13% in the top ten. Material: lung tumor tissue. All receptors come from a man in his fifties or sixties with non-small cell lung cancer.

Judged by abundance, this clonotype is medium-sized. This chain connects TRBV19 to TRBJ2-7; perhaps D is TRBD1 or TRBD2 (5 bases each). Trimming stripped 3 bases from V and 3 bases from J, with 27 bases between. Germline CDR1 is LNHDA and CDR2 is SQIVND (reference sequence). This CDR3 spans 19 amino acids. In DNA form, the CDR3 reads TGTGCCAGTAGTATCCCCGGTTTTTTGGTGTCGGGAAGGGGCTACGAGCAGTACTTC. It is translated as CASSIPGFLVSGRGYEQYF.

This clonotype is categorized as medium-sized. The V gene is TRBV20-1, the J gene TRBJ1-4; D unclear. The germline gives CDR1 DFQATT, CDR2 SNEGSKA (reference sequence). This CDR3 has 11 residues. Trimming left V 6 bases short and J 6 bases short, with 8 bases between. In DNA form, the CDR3 reads TGCAGTGCCAAAGAGTATGAAAAACTGTTTTTT. Its translation is CSAKEYEKLFF.

The V gene is TRBV3-1, the J gene TRBJ1-4, with D uncertain. Trimming shortened V by 4 bases and J by 6 bases, and 12 bases separated the two germline ends. The CDR3 loop spans 14 amino acids. Germline values: CDR1 LGHDT, CDR2 YNNKEL (reference sequence). The CDR3 region is CASSRRAEHEKLFF. The CDR3 DNA reads as TGTGCCAGCAGCCGGCGGGCCGAACATGAAAAACTGTTTTTT.

In its sample, this clonotype was seen many times. The gene calls are TRBV6-5 and TRBJ2-1, with D tentatively TRBD2 (6 bases). The V gene lost 4 bases and the J gene lost 3 bases, with 25 bases spanning the gap. The CDR3 length is 19 residues. The germline V gene encodes CDR1 MNHEY and CDR2 SVGAGI. CDR3 amino acids: CASSSPTRLRGNVYNEQFF. The CDR3 DNA is TGTGCCAGCAGTTCTCCTACACGCCTACGGGGGAATGTCTACAATGAGCAGTTCTTC.

Details on this clonotype: A much larger clone is a single base away; this may be a read error. The chain has TRBV4-1 and TRBJ1-6, with TRBD1 as a possible D gene (6 bases). The CDR3 has 16 residues. V was shortened by 3 bases and J by 9 bases, with 18 bases between the two germline ends. The V gene's germline CDR1 is MGHRA and CDR2 YSYEKL. CDR3 region: CASSQEPGGRGSPLHF. The CDR3 DNA reads TGCGCCAGCAGCCAGGAGCCGGGGGGCAGGGGTTCACCCCTCCACTTT.

This clonotype occurred many times. The chain uses TRBV10-2 and TRBJ2-3, with D tentatively TRBD2 (6 bases). The CDR3 consists of 15 residues. Germline-derived CDR1 and CDR2 are WSHSY and SAAADI. Trimming removed 2 bases at V and 2 bases at J, with 11 bases between. The CDR3 is CASSESSGVTDTQYF. CDR3 nucleotides: TGCGCCAGCAGTGAGAGTTCGGGGGTCACAGATACGCAGTATTTT.

This clonotype was seen ten or more times. This chain uses TRBV19 with TRBJ2-7; D is possibly TRBD1 (6 bases). The CDR3 has 12 amino acids. The V end was cut by 6 bases, the J end by 5 bases, with 11 bases between. Germline values: CDR1 LNHDA, CDR2 SQIVND (reference sequence). CDR3 sequence: CASRGRGDEQYF. The CDR3 bases are TGTGCCAGTAGGGGCAGGGGCGACGAGCAGTACTTC.

Of note for this clonotype: This clone may be a read error of a much larger clone one base away. The rearrangement uses TRBV11-2 and TRBJ1-2; TRBD1 agrees at 7 bases. J was trimmed by 8 bases and V by 5 bases; bases with no gene match: 8. Germline values: CDR1 SGHAT, CDR2 FQNNGV. The CDR3 extends over 13 amino acids. This CDR3 is CASSPTGLRGYTF. The CDR3 DNA reads as TGTGCCAGCAGCCCGACAGGGCTCAGGGGCTACACCTTC.